The 21 T cell receptor beta chains listed next were all sequenced from one sample in a study of CD8+CD57+ T cells in acquired aplastic anemia. It was genomic DNA that served as the template for profiling TCR beta VDJ and CDR3. Via MiXCR, TCRdb re-called the reads, giving one row per CDR3 protein. The repertoire consists of 35,000 to 40,000 distinct CDR3 sequences, with more than 75% occurring once and the leading ten covering roughly 23%. Specimen: sorted CD4+, CD8+, or CD8+CD57+ T cells (not recorded which) from PBMCs. The receptors were gathered from a human donor in good health, serving as a control.

The CDR3 sequence is CASSSGLAGVGEQYF. In DNA, the CDR3 is TGCGCCAGCAGCTCGGGACTAGCGGGAGTCGGGGAGCAGTACTTC. This chain uses TRBV5-1 with TRBJ2-7; TRBD2 matches 14 bases. The V gene end was trimmed by 3 bases and the J gene end by 7 bases; junction bases not matched to a gene: 6. Germline CDR1 SGHRS, CDR2 YFSETQ. The CDR3 length is 15 residues. Complete variable domain (other parts from reference TRBV5-1 and TRBJ2-7): KAGVTQTPRYLIKTRGQQVTLSCSPISGHRSVSWYQQTPGQGLQFLFEYFSETQRNKGNFPGRFSGRQFSNSRSEMNVSTLELGDSALYLCASSSGLAGVGEQYFGPGTRLTVT.

Only a few counts were recorded for this clonotype. The genes are TRBV29-1 and TRBJ1-2; 7 nucleotides agree with TRBD1. The CDR3 extends over 12 amino acids. Per germline, CDR1 SQVTM and CDR2 ANQGSEA. Losses at the gene ends were 6 bases for V and 5 bases for J; bases not matched to a gene: 6. The CDR3 nucleotides read TGCAGCGTGACCGGGACAGTATATGGCTACACCTTC. Its protein product is CSVTGTVYGYTF.

By proportion, this clonotype is medium-sized. The chain carries TRBV5-1 and TRBJ2-1; the D is unclear. Trimming cost V 4 bases and J 3 bases, with 8 bases left between them. Germline CDR1 and CDR2: SGHRS and YFSETQ. The CDR3 is made up of 13 amino acids. Here the CDR3 reads CASSTPVYNEQFF. The CDR3 region has the DNA TGCGCCAGCAGCACCCCCGTCTACAATGAGCAGTTCTTC.

V usage is TRBV2 and J usage is TRBJ1-1; no clear D gene. The germline V gene has CDR1 SNHLY and CDR2 FYNNEI. Trimming took off 9 bases at V and 2 bases at J, with 7 bases between the two ends. The CDR3 loop spans 11 amino acids. CDR3 sequence reads: CARPSNTEAFF. DNA for the CDR3: TGTGCCAGACCCTCTAACACTGAAGCTTTCTTT.

J is TRBJ2-7 and V is TRBV30; 7 bases agree with TRBD1. There are 13 residues in the CDR3. V lost 1 base, J lost 2 bases, and 2 bases stayed unmatched. Germline CDR1 and CDR2: GTSNPN and SVGIG (reference sequence). The CDR3 DNA follows: TGTGCCTGGAGTGGGGACAGAGCCTACGAGCAGTACTTC. It translates to CAWSGDRAYEQYF.

This clonotype was seen more than once but under ten times. This rearrangement joins TRBV20-1 to TRBJ2-1, with 10 positions matching TRBD2. Trimming removed 6 bases from V and 4 bases from J; junction bases left unmatched: 9. Germline V gene sequence: CDR1 DFQATT, CDR2 SNEGSKA (reference sequence). The CDR3 is 15 amino acids. In DNA form, the CDR3 reads TGCAGTGCCCGAGCCCTAGCGGGAGAGTACAATGAGCAGTTCTTC. Translated: CSARALAGEYNEQFF.

The rearrangement uses TRBV19 and TRBJ1-1; no definite D call. CDR1 is LNHDA, CDR2 SQIVND, per germline (reference sequence). CDR3 length: 18 residues. Trimming cost V 3 bases and J 1 base, with 21 bases left between them. CDR3 in amino acids: CASSILYFGVGSNTEAFF. The CDR3 nucleotides are TGTGCCAGTAGTATTCTCTACTTCGGGGTTGGATCGAACACTGAAGCTTTCTTT. The whole variable domain, filled in from reference TRBV19 and TRBJ1-1, reads DGGITQSPKYLFRKEGQNVTLSCEQNLNHDAMYWYRQDPGQGLRLIYYSQIVNDFQKGDIAEGYSVSREKKESFPLTVTSAQKNPTAFYLCASSILYFGVGSNTEAFFGQGTRLTVV.

The chain links TRBV6-5 to TRBJ2-7, with 7 bases lining up with TRBD2. V gave up 4 bases and J gave up 4 bases; unmatched junction bases: 7. The V gene's germline CDR1 is MNHEY and CDR2 SVGAGI. The CDR3 consists of 14 residues. CDR3 in DNA: TGTGCCAGCAGTTCTAGCGGTGGGGGGTACGAGCAGTACTTC. This codes for CASSSSGGGYEQYF.

CDR3 sequence (DNA): TGCAGTGCTATCCTCCCGGGACAGGGTAATTCACCCCTCCACTTT. It is translated as CSAILPGQGNSPLHF. The chain links TRBV20-1 to TRBJ1-6, with 9 positions matching TRBD1. V lost 4 bases to trimming and J lost 6 bases; unmatched junction nucleotides: 7. CDR1 and CDR2 from the germline V gene are DFQATT and SNEGSKA (reference sequence). The CDR3 covers 15 residues.

As regards this clonotype: This is likely a read error, given that the CDR3 carries no conserved phenylalanine or tryptophan at its end. This chain links TRBV2 with TRBJ2-7; 8 nucleotides align to TRBD1. V shed 4 bases, J shed 2 bases, and the junction held 7 bases outside the gene matches. The CDR3 contains 15 residues. Germline V CDR1 and CDR2: SNHLY, FYNNEI. CDR3 sequence (DNA): TGTGCCAGCAGTGCCGGGCGGGACAGGCCCTACGAGCAGTACCTC. It yields the protein CASSAGRDRPYEQYL.

The chain recombines TRBV7-8 with TRBJ1-2, with D possibly TRBD1 on 5 matching bases. Germline values: CDR1 SGHVS, CDR2 FQNEAQ. Trimming removed 5 bases from V and 4 bases from J, with 14 bases in between. This CDR3 is 14 amino acids long. The CDR3 loop reads CASSQGTVVYGYTF. The CDR3 bases are TGTGCCAGCAGCCAAGGGACTGTTGTCTATGGCTACACCTTC.

In nucleotides, the CDR3 is TGTGCCACCAGTACAGCTGGCGCGACGACCTACGAGCAGTACTTC. Translated, it gives CATSTAGATTYEQYF. V gene TRBV15 combines with J gene TRBJ2-7; D remains ambiguous. This CDR3 contains 15 residues. With 6 bases removed from V and 2 bases from J, the gap between germline ends came to 17 bases. The germline V gene has CDR1 LNHNV and CDR2 YYDKDF (reference sequence).

The gene calls are TRBV25-1 and TRBJ1-6, with TRBD1 matching 8 bases. The CDR3 totals 13 residues. CDR1 MGHDK and CDR2 SYGVNS come from the germline V gene. V shed 8 bases, J shed 7 bases, and the junction held 4 bases outside the gene matches. Here the CDR3 DNA reads TGTGCCAGCGGGGACAGGCTGAATTCACCCCTCCACTTT. Protein sequence: CASGDRLNSPLHF.

The rearrangement uses TRBV2 and TRBJ2-7, with D perhaps matching TRBD2 (5 bases). The CDR3 is made up of 15 amino acids. The ends were cut back, 2 bases at V and 3 bases at J, with 14 bases in the middle. Germline loops: CDR1 SNHLY, CDR2 FYNNEI. CDR3 residues: CASSELGGPIYEQYF. The CDR3 region has the DNA TGTGCCAGCAGTGAATTGGGCGGGCCCATCTACGAGCAGTACTTC.

The rearrangement joins TRBV20-1 to TRBJ2-3, with 8 positions matching TRBD2. J was trimmed by 2 bases and V by 3 bases; bases with no gene match: 7. This CDR3 has 15 amino acids. Germline lookup yields CDR1 DFQATT and CDR2 SNEGSKA (reference sequence). The CDR3 bases are TGCAGTGCTAGTCCCCCGGGGGGGTACACAGATACGCAGTATTTT. This gives the protein CSASPPGGYTDTQYF.

The rearrangement uses TRBV19 and TRBJ1-5; D is uncertain. Germline lookup yields CDR1 LNHDA and CDR2 SQIVND (reference sequence). The CDR3 has 12 amino acids. Trimming cost V 3 bases and J 7 bases, with 7 bases left between them. The CDR3 spells CASSIGGQPQHF. The CDR3 nucleotides are TGTGCCAGTAGTATCGGAGGGCAGCCCCAGCATTTT.

This CDR3 reads CSARATSGAETQYF. CDR3 DNA: TGCAGTGCTAGAGCCACTAGCGGGGCGGAGACCCAGTACTTC. This chain connects TRBV20-1 to TRBJ2-5; the match to TRBD2 covers 10 bases. The V and J ends lost 1 base and 5 bases, in that order; junction bases with no gene match: 4. Germline assignment: CDR1 DFQATT and CDR2 SNEGSKA (reference sequence). The CDR3 has 14 residues.

This rearrangement joins TRBV20-1 to TRBJ2-3; 9 bases align to TRBD2. The CDR3 covers 14 residues. CDR1 and CDR2 from the germline V gene are DFQATT and SNEGSKA (reference sequence). Germline trimming cut 2 bases from V and 0 bases from J; bases unmatched to any gene: 0. The CDR3 bases are TGCAGTGCTAGACTAGCGGGGAGCACAGATACGCAGTATTTT. Translation: CSARLAGSTDTQYF.

DNA of the CDR3: TGTGCCACCAGTCATCAGACCTACGAGCAGTACTTC. It is translated as CATSHQTYEQYF. The chain joins TRBV24-1 to TRBJ2-7; the D is unclear. CDR1 is KGHDR and CDR2 is SFDVKD in the germline V gene. V lost 6 bases to trimming and J lost 2 bases, with 7 bases between them. The CDR3 runs 12 residues.

The rearrangement joins TRBV20-1 to TRBJ2-7; D is uncertain. The CDR3 loop spans 11 amino acids. V lost 3 bases, J lost 6 bases, and 9 bases lay in between. Germline CDR1 DFQATT, CDR2 SNEGSKA (reference sequence). This CDR3 is CSASVSSEQYF. The CDR3 DNA is TGCAGTGCTAGTGTCAGTTCCGAGCAGTACTTC.

The V and J genes are TRBV20-1 and TRBJ1-6, with D uncertain. The V gene lost 0 bases and the J gene lost 7 bases, with 13 bases spanning the gap. CDR3 length: 15 amino acids. Germline loops: CDR1 DFQATT, CDR2 SNEGSKA (reference sequence). As DNA, the CDR3 is TGCAGTGCTAGAGAAGCCCAAGTAGGGAATTCACCCCTCCACTTT. Translating it yields CSAREAQVGNSPLHF.